These 12 T cell receptor beta chains were all obtained from the same sample, sequenced in a study of shared clonotypes between healthy human individuals. Profiled with immunoSEQ multiplex PCR; TCRdb holds only in-frame clones, not every one. The sample records about 2 million clones, 85% to 95% being singletons. The source material was naive CD4+ T cells sorted from blood. Indicated subset: CD45RA+ positively selected. The receptors originated from a young man in good health.

The V gene is TRBV28, the J gene TRBJ1-3; D unclear. This CDR3 is built from 14 residues. The germline V gene has CDR1 MDHEN and CDR2 SYDVKM. Between the trimmed V and J ends, which lost 3 bases and 2 bases, there was a span of 8 bases. CDR3 DNA: TGTGCCAGCAGTTTGCCTCTAGCTGGAAACACCATATATTTT. Its protein product is CASSLPLAGNTIYF.

The rearrangement links TRBV4-1 to TRBJ2-5; D remains unclear. The CDR3 contains 13 residues. CDR1 is MGHRA and CDR2 is YSYEKL in the germline V gene. Between the trimmed V and J ends, which lost 3 bases and 4 bases, there was a span of 9 bases. In nucleotides, the CDR3 is TGCGCCAGCAGCCATGTAATAGTAGAGACCCAGTACTTC. Its protein product is CASSHVIVETQYF.

The table lists this clone with a count of one. The CDR3 DNA follows: TGCGCCAGCAGCCCCCGGGATTTACTCAATCAGCCCCAGCATTTT. Amino acid sequence: CASSPRDLLNQPQHF. The rearrangement links TRBV4-1 to TRBJ1-5, with no clear D. Trimming removed 4 bases at V and 3 bases at J, with 13 bases between. This CDR3 is built from 15 residues. Looked up from germline, CDR1 is MGHRA and CDR2 is YSYEKL.

This sequence joins TRBV18 and TRBJ2-3, with a weak D call TRBD1 (6 bases). Trimming took 3 bases from V and 6 from J, leaving 22 bases between them. The germline gives CDR1 KGHSH, CDR2 LQKENI. CDR3 size: 17 residues. CDR3 sequence reads: CASSPAVTGTNLDTQYF. The DNA of the CDR3 is TGTGCCAGCTCACCGGCCGTAACAGGGACAAATTTGGATACGCAGTATTTT.

This chain uses TRBV6-1 with TRBJ1-6, with D possibly TRBD1 on 6 matching bases. The germline CDR1 and CDR2 sequences are MNHNS and SASEGT. The germline V and J ends were trimmed by 10 bases and 8 bases, with 15 bases remaining between them. CDR3 length equals 13 residues. This CDR3 reads CANRRGKDSPLHF. The DNA for the CDR3 is TGTGCCAACCGCAGGGGTAAAGATTCACCCCTCCACTTT.

J is TRBJ2-7 and V is TRBV9, with 9 bases identical to TRBD1. The length of the CDR3 is 15 residues. Looked up from germline, CDR1 is SGDLS and CDR2 is YYNGEE. V dropped 3 bases and J dropped 3; count of bases not matched to a gene: 7. The CDR3 region has the DNA TGTGCCAGCAGCGATCCCGGGACAGGGAGCTACGAGCAGTACTTC. Its translation: CASSDPGTGSYEQYF.

The chain uses TRBV18 and TRBJ2-1; possible D gene TRBD1, 5 bases. This CDR3 has 14 amino acids. Trimming shortened V by 4 bases and J by 6 bases, and 13 bases separated the two germline ends. Germline V gene data show CDR1 as KGHSH and CDR2 as LQKENI. Here the CDR3 reads CASSLGLESNEQFF. For the CDR3, the DNA is TGTGCCAGCTCACTGGGGCTAGAAAGCAATGAGCAGTTCTTC.

The chain links TRBV6-5 to TRBJ1-2; the D is unclear. This CDR3 spans 13 amino acids. Germline V gene sequence: CDR1 MNHEY, CDR2 SVGAGI. Trimming pared 2 bases from V and 6 bases from J, leaving 10 bases between. CDR3 nucleotides: TGTGCCAGCAGTTACCGTATGCGAGATGGCTACACCTTC. Translating gives CASSYRMRDGYTF.

The chain recombines TRBV18 with TRBJ2-6; maybe TRBD2 (5 bases). Germline CDR1 is KGHSH and CDR2 is LQKENI. Deletions cut 6 bases from V and 3 bases from J, with 15 bases between. This CDR3 spans 16 amino acids. The CDR3 region has the DNA TGTGCCAGCTCCCAGGACTCTGGGGTTGGGGCCAACGTCCTGACTTTC. Encoded protein: CASSQDSGVGANVLTF.

The rearrangement uses TRBV6-4 and TRBJ1-2, with 8 bases fitting TRBD1. Germline V gene sequence: CDR1 MRHNA, CDR2 SNTAGT. The CDR3 contains 20 residues. Trimming at V came to 1 base and at J to 3 bases, leaving 19 bases not matched to a gene. CDR3 DNA sequence: TGTGCCAGCAGTGACTACCAAGACCCGAAGACAGGGGCAGATGACTATGGCTACACCTTC. This sequence encodes CASSDYQDPKTGADDYGYTF.

To note about this clone: This sample also contains other DNA sequences that code for the same CDR3. The V call is TRBV5-1, the J call TRBJ2-7, with 10 bases lining up with TRBD1. Trimming cost V 4 bases and J 7 bases; bases outside gene matches: 8. The germline V gene encodes CDR1 SGHRS and CDR2 YFSETQ. The CDR3 loop spans 14 amino acids. DNA for the CDR3: TGCGCCAGCAGCCTGGGACAGGGGATCATAGAGCAGTACTTC. It encodes CASSLGQGIIEQYF.

CDR3 sequence reads: CASSGIMNTEAFF. The CDR3 DNA is TGTGCCAGCTCGGGGATAATGAACACTGAAGCTTTCTTT. V and J are TRBV9 and TRBJ1-1, with D unresolved. The CDR3 totals 13 residues. Germline CDR1 is SGDLS and CDR2 is YYNGEE. V was shortened by 7 bases and J by 0 bases, with 10 bases between the two germline ends.